This TCR beta chain originates from a study of tumor and adjacent non-tumor tissue in lung cancer. Study overall: Around 4.2 million productive TCRbeta reads were obtained per sample on average. Points from the study as a whole: Top 100 clones took a larger repertoire share in normal lung. Tumor tissue had significantly higher TCR diversity than normal lung. Tumor TCR diversity, when higher, was linked to shorter survival.

About this clonotype itself: Its target is unknown. One junction end disagrees with the germline gene, perhaps due to a read error.

No cell sorting was done before RNA was extracted from the tissue. Distant lung tissue was collected more than 3 cm away from the tumor edge. The V gene's germline CDR1 is MNHNS and CDR2 SASEGT. CDR3 length: 16 residues. Three rounds of nested PCR, following a modified ARM-PCR protocol, produced the TCRbeta library. In TCRdb, the multiplex PCR reads were re-called with MiXCR into one record per CDR3 protein. This sample has about 67,000 distinct CDR3 sequences, with around 76% found just once. This chain joins TRBV6-1 and TRBJ2-3, with 11 bases aligning to TRBD2. Sequencing was performed on distant non-tumor lung tissue. This receptor was taken from a man aged 55 to 69 with non-small cell lung cancer. This CDR3 reads CATSETLAGGRDTQYF. CDR3 DNA: TGTGCCACCAGTGAAACGCTAGCGGGAGGTAGGGATACGCAGTATTTT.